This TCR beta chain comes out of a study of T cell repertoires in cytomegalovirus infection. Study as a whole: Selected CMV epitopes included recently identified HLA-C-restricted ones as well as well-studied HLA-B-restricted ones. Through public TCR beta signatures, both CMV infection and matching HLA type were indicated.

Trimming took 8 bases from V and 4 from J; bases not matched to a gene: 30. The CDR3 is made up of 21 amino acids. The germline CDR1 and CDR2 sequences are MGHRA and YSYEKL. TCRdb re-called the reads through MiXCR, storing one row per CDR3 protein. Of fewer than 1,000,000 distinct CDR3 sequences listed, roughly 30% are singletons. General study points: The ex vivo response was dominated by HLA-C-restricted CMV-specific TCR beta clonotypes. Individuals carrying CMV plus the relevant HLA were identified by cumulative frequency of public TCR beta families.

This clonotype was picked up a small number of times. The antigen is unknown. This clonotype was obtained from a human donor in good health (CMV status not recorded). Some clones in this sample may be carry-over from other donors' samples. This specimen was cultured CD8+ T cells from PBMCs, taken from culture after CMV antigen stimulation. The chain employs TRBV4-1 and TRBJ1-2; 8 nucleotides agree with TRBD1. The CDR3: CASYQGFPPPDGQGKVYGYTF. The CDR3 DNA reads TGCGCCAGCTACCAAGGTTTCCCTCCGCCCGACGGACAGGGAAAAGTCTATGGCTACACCTTC.